The sequence of this TCR beta chain was determined in a study of regulatory T cells in long-lasting Graves disease. General observations from the study: Persistent cases of Graves' showed reduced TCR diversity relative to newly diagnosed patients. TRBV28 was favored in persistent disease, as were TRBJ1-2 and TRBJ2-5. With approximately 2,500 shared public clonotypes, persistent patients exceeded new patients, who shared just over 950.

Documented time point: persistent/refractory GD, antithyroid drugs over 5 years with positive TRAb. TCR sequences were obtained from RNA taken from PBMCs. CDR3 length equals 15 residues. With 6 bases clipped from V and 8 bases from J, the junction kept 12 bases outside the gene matches. Germline CDR1 is MNHNS and CDR2 is SASEGT. Sequencing libraries for TCR beta were prepared with iRepertoire HTBI primers and Arm-PCR of CDR3 regions. TCRdb redid the calling of the multiplex PCR reads with MiXCR, one entry per CDR3 protein. The data contain 360,000 or so distinct CDR3 sequences, 20% to 25% of them singletons. This clonotype was recorded many times. Antigen unknown.

The V and J genes are TRBV6-1 and TRBJ1-4; 7 bases agree with TRBD1. The sample in question was peripheral blood mononuclear cells (PBMCs), obtained when the disease was refractory, from a patient treated with antithyroid drugs. This receptor was taken from a woman aged 40 to 50 with Graves disease. CDR3 bases: TGTGCCAGCAGGCACTACAGGGTAGGGGGCGAAAAACTGTTTTTT. Translation gives CASRHYRVGGEKLFF.